This TCR beta chain was identified during a study of patients and donors after allogeneic stem cell transplantation. From germline, CDR1 is SGHRS and CDR2 YFSETQ. The CDR3 spans 15 residues. The V end was cut by 7 bases, the J end by 2 bases, with 19 bases between. TCRdb re-derived calls from the RT-PCR reads in MiXCR, one entry per CDR3 protein. The sample lists about 230,000 distinct CDR3 sequences, around an eighth occurring once. The chain has TRBV5-1 and TRBJ2-7; the D is unclear. This TCR derives from a human donor who was either an allogeneic HSCT recipient or a stem cell or donor lymphocyte infusion donor (not recorded which). It is not recorded whose cells these are; they may come from a transplant donor. Sequencing input: blood, either unsorted or a sorted T cell fraction (not recorded which). CDR3: CASPFDTRPPYEQYF. In nucleotides, the CDR3 is TGCGCCAGCCCCTTTGACACCAGACCACCCTACGAGCAGTACTTC.